A single sample gave rise to the 10 T cell receptor beta chains below, sequenced in a study of vaccination and CD4 T cells after COVID-19. Their recognized antigens are unknown. Specified treatment: roughly 10-day PBMC culture with coronavirus spike peptide pools or control peptides (ViraFEST assay). Investigators obtained the unexposed donor's CD4+ T cells before the COVID-19 pandemic (2011-2018). Cultured CD4+ T-cell DNA underwent Oncomine TCR Beta short-read sequencing. TCRdb reanalysed the PCR reads using MiXCR and keeps one entry per CDR3 protein. The sample consists of roughly 7,000 distinct CDR3 sequences, around 31% of them appearing once. Input material: CD4+ T cells from blood, cultured in vitro. The source of these receptors is a human donor in good health.

By its share, this clonotype is medium-sized. The V call is TRBV7-9, the J call TRBJ1-2; D ambiguous. Trimming removed 2 bases from V and 6 bases from J, with 7 bases in between. Per the germline V gene, CDR1 is SEHNR and CDR2 is FQNEAQ (reference sequence). The CDR3 totals 12 residues. CDR3 protein: CASSLMTNGYTF. The CDR3, as DNA: TGTGCCAGCAGCTTAATGACAAATGGCTACACCTTC.

V gene TRBV24-1 combines with J gene TRBJ2-7; TRBD1 aligns across 7 bases. The CDR3 runs 16 residues. Germline V gene lookup returns CDR1 KGHDR and CDR2 SFDVKD. The J segment lost 6 bases and the V segment lost 4 bases, leaving 14 bases of the junction unmatched. CDR3 bases: TGTGCCACCAGTGACACCGGGACAGACAAGATCGGCGAGCAGTACTTC. It specifies CATSDTGTDKIGEQYF.

The table lists this clonotype with a few counts. The chain employs TRBV10-1 and TRBJ2-1; TRBD2 is a possible D gene (6 bases). Germline CDR1 WNHNN, CDR2 SYGVQD (reference sequence). The CDR3 has 16 residues. V gave up 3 bases and J gave up 7 bases, with 19 bases separating them. The CDR3 nucleotides read TGCGCCAGCAGTGAATACCGGGGCTCCGGAGGGAATGAGCAGTTCTTC. Translation gives CASSEYRGSGGNEQFF.

This clonotype was seen a handful of times. The genes are TRBV6-5 and TRBJ1-2; no clear D. This CDR3 has 13 amino acids. CDR1 MNHEY and CDR2 SVGAGI come from the germline V gene. V was pared by 2 bases and J by 3 bases, with 7 bases between. CDR3 region: CASSYGFDYGYTF. The CDR3 DNA reads TGTGCCAGCAGTTACGGTTTTGACTATGGCTACACCTTC.

This clonotype is categorized as medium-sized. This chain connects TRBV6-4 to TRBJ2-1; 11 nucleotides line up with TRBD2. Germline assignment: CDR1 MRHNA and CDR2 SNTAGT. Trimming at V came to 0 bases and at J to 6 bases, leaving 1 base not matched to a gene. This CDR3 is built from 15 residues. CDR3 nucleotides: TGTGCCAGCAGTGACTCTAGCGGGGGGGCCAATGAGCAGTTCTTC. The encoded protein is CASSDSSGGANEQFF.

The rearrangement uses TRBV2 and TRBJ1-1, with TRBD1 matching over 10 bases. The CDR3 runs to 15 residues. Germline trimming cut 7 bases from V and 3 bases from J; bases unmatched to any gene: 8. Per germline, CDR1 SNHLY and CDR2 FYNNEI. CDR3 DNA: TGTGCCAGCACCGAACATGGACAGGGGGACACTGAAGCTTTCTTT. Its protein is CASTEHGQGDTEAFF.

Written as DNA, the CDR3 is TGCGCCAGCAGCTTGATTCTAGCGGGGAACAATGAGCAGTTCTTC. It specifies CASSLILAGNNEQFF. The chain links TRBV5-1 to TRBJ2-1, with 9 bases lining up with TRBD2. CDR1 is SGHRS and CDR2 is YFSETQ in the germline V gene. J gave up 5 bases and V 1 base, and 4 bases lay outside the gene matches. The CDR3 runs 15 residues.

V gene TRBV3-1 combines with J gene TRBJ1-1; D unresolved. V lost 0 bases to trimming and J lost 0 bases, with 2 bases between them. The CDR3 runs 13 residues. Germline lookup yields CDR1 LGHDT and CDR2 YNNKEL (reference sequence). CDR3 in DNA: TGTGCCAGCAGCCAAGATTTGAACACTGAAGCTTTCTTT. It translates to CASSQDLNTEAFF.

The chain has TRBV20-1 and TRBJ2-3; unclear D gene. CDR3 length equals 12 residues. V lost 3 bases to trimming and J lost 2 bases, with 6 bases between them. Germline V gives CDR1 DFQATT, CDR2 SNEGSKA (reference sequence). CDR3 region: CSASVDTDTQYF. Written as DNA, the CDR3 is TGCAGTGCTAGTGTGGACACAGATACGCAGTATTTT.

The V call is TRBV24-1, the J call TRBJ2-2; D ambiguous. Trimming cost V 3 bases and J 1 base, with 8 bases left between them. The CDR3 runs to 15 residues. The V gene's germline CDR1 is KGHDR and CDR2 SFDVKD. CDR3 region: CATSDDTENTGELFF. The CDR3 DNA follows: TGTGCCACCAGTGATGATACGGAGAACACCGGGGAGCTGTTTTTT.